The 21 T cell receptor beta chains in this list originate from one sample, sequenced in a study of T cells in Graves' hyperthyroidism and ophthalmopathy (dated by TCRdb to between 2017 and 2020). The method was multiplex PCR. Instrument on record: Illumina HiSeq 2000. TCR beta CDR3 regions were amplified from RNA transcripts. A first-round RT-PCR of the TCR CDR3 used the HTBI primer set with the Qiagen OneStep RT-PCR kit. The public reads were reprocessed in TCRdb via fastp at Q25 and MiXCR, keeping in-frame beta chains. Entries that share a CDR3 protein sequence are merged under the most common genes and DNA. This sample gives over 500,000 distinct CDR3 sequences in total; about 15% of them show up just once. The ten largest account for approximately 30% of the sample. Input material: blood. The receptors come from a woman aged 25-40 years with Graves' ophthalmopathy.

This chain links TRBV18 with TRBJ2-2; 13 bases map to TRBD2. The CDR3 has 17 residues. Germline lookup yields CDR1 KGHSH and CDR2 LQKENI. Germline trimming cut 4 bases from V and 6 bases from J; bases unmatched to any gene: 8. CDR3 coding DNA: TGTGCCAGCTCACTCAAGACTAGCGGGAGGTCGGCCGGGGAGCTGTTTTTT. Amino acid sequence: CASSLKTSGRSAGELFF.

A few counts support this clonotype. This chain uses TRBV6-5 with TRBJ2-2, with 7 nucleotides matching TRBD2. CDR3 length equals 15 residues. After removal of 2 bases from V and 10 bases from J, the junction contained 10 bases not matched to a gene. CDR1 is MNHEY, CDR2 SVGAGI, per germline. The CDR3 DNA reads as TGTGCCAGCAGTTACCTCGCGGGAGATGGGGAGGAGCTGTTTTTT. It codes for CASSYLAGDGEELFF.

This clonotype was counted between two and nine times. The V and J genes are TRBV9 and TRBJ2-1; possible D gene TRBD1, 5 bases. CDR3 length: 15 amino acids. In germline, CDR1 is SGDLS, CDR2 YYNGEE. Trimming took off 0 bases at V and 7 bases at J, with 14 bases between the two ends. In DNA, the CDR3 is TGTGCCAGCAGCGTAGAACCAGGGTCAAATAATGAGCAGTTCTTC. It yields the protein CASSVEPGSNNEQFF.

This clonotype was observed many times. The CDR3: CASSPPGVDQPQHF. The CDR3 DNA reads as TGTGCCAGCAGTCCCCCAGGGGTTGACCAGCCCCAGCATTTT. The rearrangement joins TRBV27 to TRBJ1-5, with D tentatively TRBD1 (6 bases). With 5 bases removed from V and 7 bases from J, the gap between germline ends came to 15 bases. CDR1 and CDR2 from the germline V gene are MNHEY and SMNVEV (reference sequence). CDR3 length: 14 residues.

The chain recombines TRBV9 with TRBJ2-3; 10 bases match TRBD2. J gave up 3 bases and V 3 bases, and 4 bases lay outside the gene matches. The CDR3 totals 15 residues. CDR1 and CDR2 from the germline V gene are SGDLS and YYNGEE. The CDR3 coding sequence is TGTGCCAGCAGCGCCACTAGCGGGACTACAGATACGCAGTATTTT. Translating gives CASSATSGTTDTQYF. Variable domain in full (rest from reference TRBV9 and TRBJ2-3): DSGVTQTPKHLITATGQRVTLRCSPRSGDLSVYWYQQSLDQGLQFLIQYYNGEERAKGNILERFSAQQFPDLHSELNLSSLELGDSALYFCASSATSGTTDTQYFGPGTRLTVL.

The chain employs TRBV6-1 and TRBJ2-1, with D tentatively TRBD1 (6 bases). The V and J ends lost 6 bases and 3 bases respectively, with 21 bases between them. The CDR3 spans 17 residues. Germline lookup yields CDR1 MNHNS and CDR2 SASEGT. This CDR3 is CASSLDPTGTHYNEQFF. The DNA for the CDR3 is TGTGCCAGCAGCCTTGATCCGACAGGTACCCACTACAATGAGCAGTTCTTC.

In this sample, this clonotype turned up many times. The rearrangement links TRBV7-9 to TRBJ2-7; 14 nucleotides match TRBD2. In germline, CDR1 is SEHNR, CDR2 FQNEAQ (reference sequence). This CDR3 has 16 residues. The J segment lost 5 bases and the V segment lost 5 bases, leaving 8 bases of the junction unmatched. CDR3 in amino acids: CASSPDRLAGGDEQYF. The DNA for the CDR3 is TGTGCCAGCAGCCCCGACCGACTAGCGGGAGGGGACGAGCAGTACTTC.

This clonotype came up many times. V is TRBV13 and J is TRBJ2-1; D is unclear. The CDR3 extends over 14 amino acids. CDR1 and CDR2 from the germline V gene are PRHDT and FYEKMQ (reference sequence). With 5 bases removed from V and 3 bases from J, the gap between germline ends came to 11 bases. CDR3 sequence: CASSRPLRYNEQFF. DNA of the CDR3: TGTGCCAGCAGCCGACCCCTGCGCTACAATGAGCAGTTCTTC.

This clonotype has a handful of counts. This sequence joins TRBV19 and TRBJ1-1; 9 nucleotides line up with TRBD1. Germline CDR1 reads LNHDA; CDR2 reads SQIVND (reference sequence). This CDR3 spans 17 amino acids. V lost 2 bases, J lost 0 bases, and 7 bases stayed unmatched. CDR3 region: CASSIRRDRDMNTEAFF. The DNA of the CDR3 is TGTGCCAGTAGTATAAGGAGGGACAGGGACATGAACACTGAAGCTTTCTTT.

This clonotype was recorded many times. The V gene is TRBV2, the J gene TRBJ1-5; 9 bases match TRBD1. V trimming: 7 bases; J trimming: 4 bases; junction bases outside the gene matches: 8. This CDR3 has 15 residues. The V gene's germline CDR1 is SNHLY and CDR2 FYNNEI. CDR3 in amino acids: CASIRGQGKNQPQHF. CDR3 nucleotides: TGTGCCAGCATCAGGGGACAGGGAAAAAATCAGCCCCAGCATTTT.

At least ten counts were recorded for this clonotype. V usage is TRBV7-8 and J usage is TRBJ2-7, with 14 bases matching TRBD2. The CDR3 is 17 amino acids. V shed 5 bases and J 5 bases; nucleotides not matched to a gene: 11. Germline V gene lookup returns CDR1 SGHVS and CDR2 FQNEAQ. CDR3 coding DNA: TGTGCCAGCAGCCGCGGGACTAGCGGGAGTCAGCGGGACGAGCAGTACTTC. Its protein product is CASSRGTSGSQRDEQYF.

This clonotype was seen ten or more times. The chain links TRBV28 to TRBJ2-1; TRBD1 matches at 8 bases. V was clipped by 7 bases and J by 3 bases; unmatched bases: 2. CDR3 length equals 13 residues. Germline values: CDR1 MDHEN, CDR2 SYDVKM. The CDR3 loop is CASIQGDYNEQFF. The CDR3 coding sequence is TGTGCCAGCATACAGGGGGACTACAATGAGCAGTTCTTC.

This clonotype was recorded many times. The chain employs TRBV5-1 and TRBJ2-2; D gene ambiguous. Germline V gives CDR1 SGHRS, CDR2 YFSETQ. The ends were cut back, 1 base at V and 0 bases at J, with 10 bases in the middle. CDR3 length: 16 amino acids. CDR3 in DNA: TGCGCCAGCAGCTTGTTTAGCCCTTCGAACACCGGGGAGCTGTTTTTT. It encodes CASSLFSPSNTGELFF.

The chain combines TRBV5-6 with TRBJ1-1, with no clear D. Germline V lookup: CDR1 SGHDT, CDR2 YYEEEE. Deletions cut 4 bases from V and 5 bases from J, with 15 bases between. CDR3 length: 14 amino acids. In DNA form, the CDR3 reads TGTGCCAGCAGCAAAGGAAGGGTGAGGACTGAAGCTTTCTTT. This codes for CASSKGRVRTEAFF.

Only a few counts were recorded for this clonotype. This may come from a read error, since a much larger clone is one base off. This sequence joins TRBV5-6 and TRBJ2-1; 7 bases map to TRBD2. This CDR3 region has 15 residues. CDR1 is SGHDT, CDR2 YYEEEE, per germline. Losses at the gene ends were 4 bases for V and 0 bases for J; bases not matched to a gene: 4. The CDR3 bases are TGTGCCAGCAGCGGGGGGGGGAGCTCCTACAATGAGCAGTTCTTC. Protein sequence: CASSGGGSSYNEQFF.

The CDR3 here is CASVRERKETQYF. In nucleotides, the CDR3 is TGTGCCAGCGTGCGGGAGAGGAAAGAGACCCAGTACTTC. V usage is TRBV2 and J usage is TRBJ2-5; 7 bases match TRBD2. The junction had 6 bases not matched to a gene; V was cut back by 8 bases and J by 3 bases. CDR3 size: 13 residues. Germline V gives CDR1 SNHLY, CDR2 FYNNEI.

This clonotype turned up a few times. The chain has TRBV5-6 and TRBJ1-1; no firm D call. The CDR3 consists of 15 residues. Germline V lookup: CDR1 SGHDT, CDR2 YYEEEE. Trimming took 3 bases from V and 7 from J, leaving 19 bases between them. DNA for the CDR3: TGTGCCAGCAGCTCCGGGGTATTTAGGACTCTTGAAGCTTTCTTT. Its translation is CASSSGVFRTLEAFF. The whole variable domain, remainder taken from reference TRBV5-6 and TRBJ1-1, is DAGVTQSPTHLIKTRGQQVTLRCSPKSGHDTVSWYQQALGQGPQFIFQYYEEEERQRGNFPDRFSGHQFPNYSSELNVNALLLGDSALYLCASSSGVFRTLEAFFGQGTRLTVV.

This clonotype came up a few times. A much larger clone is a single base away; this may be a read error. J is TRBJ2-3 and V is TRBV3-1, with D hard to call. The CDR3 is 15 residues long. CDR1 LGHDT and CDR2 YNNKEL come from the germline V gene (reference sequence). Trimming took 1 base from V and 4 from J, leaving 12 bases between them. The CDR3 here is CASSQGPDNSDTQYF. In DNA, the CDR3 is TGTGCCAGCAGCCAAGGCCCGGATAATTCAGATACGCAGTATTTT.

This clonotype was seen repeatedly, ten times or more. This rearrangement joins TRBV30 to TRBJ2-7; TRBD2 might be the D (6 bases). The germline CDR1 and CDR2 sequences are GTSNPN and SVGIG (reference sequence). The CDR3 consists of 16 residues. The V and J ends lost 0 bases and 1 base respectively, with 16 bases between them. This CDR3 reads CAWSVHRYGGSYEQYF. The CDR3 nucleotides read TGTGCCTGGAGTGTACATCGTTACGGGGGATCCTACGAGCAGTACTTC.

In its sample, this clonotype was seen many times. V usage is TRBV4-3 and J usage is TRBJ2-2, with 9 bases matching TRBD1. V shed 0 bases and J 3 bases; nucleotides not matched to a gene: 8. CDR1 and CDR2 (germline): LGHNA, YSLEER. This CDR3 is 18 amino acids long. CDR3 residues: CASSQDGTGYGDTGELFF. CDR3 DNA sequence: TGCGCCAGCAGCCAAGATGGGACAGGGTATGGAGACACCGGGGAGCTGTTTTTT.

This clonotype showed up many times. This chain connects TRBV5-8 to TRBJ2-5; 7 nucleotides align to TRBD2. V shed 4 bases and J 4 bases; nucleotides not matched to a gene: 10. The CDR3 is 15 residues long. CDR1 SGHTS and CDR2 YDEGEE come from the germline V gene. CDR3 protein: CASSPLGSGTETQYF. CDR3 sequence (DNA): TGTGCCAGCAGCCCGCTGGGGAGCGGGACAGAGACCCAGTACTTC.